A single sample is the source of the 24 T cell receptor beta chains below, sequenced in a study of blood T cells in healthy people across ages. PCR was performed a second time for about 7 to 12 cycles using a sample-barcoded 5' primer and a J-beta primer mix. TCRdb called the 5' RACE reads again in MiXCR, with one record for every CDR3 protein. In the table there are roughly 1.5 million distinct CDR3 sequences, 42% of which are singletons. The sequencing sample was made of blood. The receptors were gathered from a woman under 30 in good health.

This clonotype has a handful of counts. The chain joins TRBV3-1 to TRBJ2-7; 7 nucleotides agree with TRBD1. This CDR3 region has 14 residues. V dropped 4 bases and J dropped 5; count of bases not matched to a gene: 8. CDR1 and CDR2 from the germline V gene are LGHDT and YNNKEL (reference sequence). As DNA, the CDR3 is TGTGCCAGCAGCCCCCCCCTAACAGGGGACGAGCAGTACTTC. This encodes CASSPPLTGDEQYF.

This clonotype was observed a handful of times. The chain joins TRBV5-1 to TRBJ1-5; a weak D match, TRBD1 (6 bases). Germline-derived CDR1 and CDR2 are SGHRS and YFSETQ. V lost 0 bases, J lost 6 bases, and 13 bases lay in between. The CDR3 consists of 15 residues. The CDR3 coding sequence is TGCGCCAGCAGCTTGGACTCAGGGGAGGGTCAGCCCCAGCATTTT. As protein: CASSLDSGEGQPQHF.

V is TRBV5-1 and J is TRBJ2-5; 12 bases are a match to TRBD2. The V segment lost 3 bases and the J segment 11 bases; nucleotides outside the gene matches: 20. This CDR3 comprises 18 residues. Germline loops: CDR1 SGHRS, CDR2 YFSETQ. CDR3 loop: CASSSRGTSGGTNNEQYF. The CDR3 nucleotides read TGCGCCAGCAGCTCGAGGGGAACTAGCGGGGGGACGAACAATGAGCAGTACTTC.

The chain employs TRBV5-1 and TRBJ1-1; TRBD1 matches at 8 bases. The trim removed 1 base at V and 3 bases at J, leaving 8 bases unmatched. The CDR3 spans 16 residues. The germline CDR1 and CDR2 sequences are SGHRS and YFSETQ. In DNA form, the CDR3 reads TGCGCCAGCAGCTTGTGGCAGGGGGCCGGGGACACTGAAGCTTTCTTT. It specifies CASSLWQGAGDTEAFF.

The chain joins TRBV6-5 to TRBJ1-6, with 7 positions matching TRBD1. Germline V CDR1 and CDR2: MNHEY, SVGAGI. CDR3 length: 16 amino acids. With V trimmed by 0 bases and J by 8 bases, 7 bases remained unmatched. This CDR3 reads CASSYSGRGRHSPLHF. Here the CDR3 DNA reads TGTGCCAGCAGTTACTCTGGCAGGGGGAGACATTCACCCCTCCACTTT.

The chain recombines TRBV20-1 with TRBJ1-1; a weak D match, TRBD1 (6 bases). Trimming shortened V by 8 bases and J by 5 bases, and 15 bases separated the two germline ends. There are 12 residues in the CDR3. Germline V gives CDR1 DFQATT, CDR2 SNEGSKA (reference sequence). CDR3 bases: TGCAGTCTTCGAGGGGGAGGGACTGAAGCTTTCTTT. Translating gives CSLRGGGTEAFF.

The sample holds a few counts of this clonotype. The chain is built from TRBV11-2 and TRBJ2-7; possibly TRBD1 or TRBD2 for D (5 bases each). V lost 4 bases and J lost 7, with 14 bases in between. The CDR3 spans 13 residues. The V gene's germline CDR1 is SGHAT and CDR2 FQNNGV. CDR3 residues: CASSYRDLLEQYF. The CDR3 DNA reads as TGTGCCAGCAGCTATCGGGACCTCTTGGAGCAGTACTTC.

The gene calls are TRBV9 and TRBJ2-1; the match to TRBD2 covers 10 bases. From germline, CDR1 is SGDLS and CDR2 YYNGEE. The CDR3 has 16 amino acids. With V trimmed by 3 bases and J by 4 bases, 7 bases remained unmatched. CDR3 nucleotides: TGTGCCAGCAGCGGGAGGGGGACTAGCGTGTACAATGAGCAGTTCTTC. It translates to CASSGRGTSVYNEQFF. Supplemented by reference TRBV9 and TRBJ2-1, the full variable domain reads DSGVTQTPKHLITATGQRVTLRCSPRSGDLSVYWYQQSLDQGLQFLIQYYNGEERAKGNILERFSAQQFPDLHSELNLSSLELGDSALYFCASSGRGTSVYNEQFFGPGTRLTVL.

This clonotype has a handful of counts. This chain links TRBV7-2 with TRBJ2-1, with D unclear. Trimming cost V 6 bases and J 9 bases, with 24 bases left between them. Germline lookup yields CDR1 SGHTA and CDR2 FQGNSA. The CDR3 has 16 amino acids. The CDR3 nucleotides are TGTGCCAGCAGTTTATATGCTGCGAGTACTTCCGGTGAGCAGTTCTTC. Protein: CASSLYAASTSGEQFF.

The chain joins TRBV25-1 to TRBJ2-5, with D perhaps TRBD1 or TRBD2 (5 bases each). Germline lookup yields CDR1 MGHDK and CDR2 SYGVNS. The length of the CDR3 is 16 residues. Trimming shortened V by 2 bases and J by 5 bases, and 18 bases separated the two germline ends. The CDR3 region is CASSERNTRGVETQYF. CDR3 nucleotide sequence: TGTGCCAGCAGTGAAAGGAACACTAGAGGGGTGGAGACCCAGTACTTC. The variable domain in full, completed from reference TRBV25-1 and TRBJ2-5, reads EADIYQTPRYLVIGTGKKITLECSQTMGHDKMYWYQQDPGMELHLIHYSYGVNSTEKGDLSSESTVSRIRTEHFPLTLESARPSHTSQYLCASSERNTRGVETQYFGPGTRLLVL.

This clonotype was picked up a small number of times. The V and J genes are TRBV10-3 and TRBJ2-1, with 14 bases fitting TRBD2. Looked up from germline, CDR1 is ENHRY and CDR2 is SYGVKD. V trimming: 2 bases; J trimming: 10 bases; junction bases outside the gene matches: 7. This CDR3 has 16 residues. The CDR3 region has the DNA TGTGCCATCAGTGAGCTGGGACTAGCGGGAGAGGGGGAGCAGTTCTTC. This sequence encodes CAISELGLAGEGEQFF.

V is TRBV14 and J is TRBJ2-7; D may correspond to TRBD1 or TRBD2 (5 bases each). The CDR3 has 13 residues. The germline V and J ends were trimmed by 2 bases and 6 bases, with 11 bases remaining between them. Germline CDR1 SGHDN, CDR2 FVKESK. This CDR3 reads CASSQSPGSEQYF. CDR3 nucleotides: TGTGCCAGCAGCCAATCTCCAGGGAGCGAGCAGTACTTC.

This clonotype was found a few times. The chain recombines TRBV20-1 with TRBJ1-2; 7 positions match TRBD1. Germline trimming cut 5 bases from V and 3 bases from J; bases unmatched to any gene: 6. The CDR3 is 13 amino acids. Germline CDR1 is DFQATT and CDR2 is SNEGSKA (reference sequence). In DNA, the CDR3 is TGCAGTGCTCGACAGGGCTTTGACTATGGCTACACCTTC. Protein product: CSARQGFDYGYTF.

V gene TRBV20-1 combines with J gene TRBJ1-2; D unclear. CDR3 length: 12 amino acids. Germline lookup yields CDR1 DFQATT and CDR2 SNEGSKA (reference sequence). Trimming removed 5 bases from V and 8 bases from J, with 15 bases in between. The CDR3 spells CSAQQSLVGYTF. CDR3 nucleotide sequence: TGCAGTGCTCAACAGTCTTTGGTAGGCTACACCTTC.

This clonotype was counted a few times. The chain couples TRBV29-1 to TRBJ2-5, with D maybe TRBD2 (6 bases). Trimming shortened V by 3 bases and J by 4 bases, and 12 bases separated the two germline ends. Germline assignment: CDR1 SQVTM and CDR2 ANQGSEA. This CDR3 has 13 amino acids. The CDR3 nucleotides read TGCAGCGTTGAGCGGGATCTCGGAGAGACCCAGTACTTC. This sequence encodes CSVERDLGETQYF.

The DNA of the CDR3 is TGCAGTGTCCAGGAGGGGGGAGTGGAGACCCAGTACTTC. Its protein product is CSVQEGGVETQYF. The chain links TRBV20-1 to TRBJ2-7; D assignment may be TRBD1 or TRBD2 (6 bases each). The J call may not be correct, given that the DNA end is closer to TRBJ2-5. Germline loops: CDR1 DFQATT, CDR2 SNEGSKA (reference sequence). The CDR3 has 13 amino acids.

This rearrangement joins TRBV12-3 or TRBV12-4 to TRBJ1-1; D call uncertain. The CDR3 is 14 residues long. Between the trimmed V and J ends, which lost 6 bases and 1 base, there was a span of 12 bases. The CDR3, as DNA: TGTGCCAGCAGCTCGGGTGGGGAGAACACTGAAGCTTTCTTT. This encodes CASSSGGENTEAFF.

The rearrangement links TRBV12-3 or TRBV12-4 to TRBJ1-2; D not resolved. V lost 6 bases and J 7 bases, leaving 12 bases between the germline ends. The CDR3 consists of 12 residues. In DNA form, the CDR3 reads TGTGCCAGCAGCCCCCTTATTTGTGGCTACACCTTC. This sequence encodes CASSPLICGYTF.

The V and J genes are TRBV12-3 or TRBV12-4 and TRBJ2-5; D may be TRBD1 (5 bases). This CDR3 region has 15 residues. V shed 1 base and J shed 5 bases, with 14 bases lying between them. The CDR3: CASSLERRAVETQYF. CDR3 sequence (DNA): TGTGCCAGCAGTTTAGAGCGCAGGGCAGTGGAGACCCAGTACTTC.

For the CDR3, the DNA is TGCAGCGTTACAGGGCTCGCTGAAGCTTTCTTT. Amino acid sequence: CSVTGLAEAFF. The chain joins TRBV29-1 to TRBJ1-1; possibly TRBD1 for D (6 bases). The CDR3 has 11 amino acids. Germline V gives CDR1 SQVTM, CDR2 ANQGSEA. Deletions cut 5 bases from V and 6 bases from J, with 10 bases between. The whole variable domain, remainder taken from reference TRBV29-1 and TRBJ1-1, is SAVISQKPSRDICQRGTSLTIQCQVDSQVTMMFWYRQQPGQSLTLIATANQGSEATYESGFVIDKFPISRPNLTFSTLTVSNMSPEDSSIYLCSVTGLAEAFFGQGTRLTVV.

This clonotype was observed a single time. The V call is TRBV7-3, the J call TRBJ2-5; D possibly corresponds to TRBD2 (6 bases). V lost 2 bases and J lost 4, with 11 bases in between. CDR3 size: 14 residues. The V gene's germline CDR1 is SGHTA and CDR2 FQGTGA. The CDR3 DNA sequence: TGTGCCAGCAGCTTAGCGGGACGGCCAGAGACCCAGTACTTC. This gives the protein CASSLAGRPETQYF.

A note on this clonotype: Germline and junction disagree at one end, which may indicate a read error. CDR3 loop: CVSSLDHNTDTQYF. DNA of the CDR3: TGTGTCAGCAGCTTAGACCACAACACAGATACGCAGTATTTT. The chain combines TRBV7-6 with TRBJ2-3; D is unresolved. From germline, CDR1 is SGHVS and CDR2 FNYEAQ. The CDR3 has 14 amino acids.

The V call is TRBV20-1, the J call TRBJ1-2; D perhaps matches TRBD1 (6 bases). Germline CDR1 and CDR2: DFQATT and SNEGSKA (reference sequence). The ends were cut back, 5 bases at V and 8 bases at J, with 18 bases in the middle. The CDR3 runs 13 residues. CDR3 sequence reads: CSASGTIERGYTF. The CDR3 bases are TGCAGTGCTTCCGGGACAATCGAGCGAGGCTACACCTTC.

The rearrangement joins TRBV5-1 to TRBJ2-5; the D is unclear. Trimming took off 4 bases at V and 1 base at J, with 14 bases between the two ends. This CDR3 is built from 15 residues. The germline V gene encodes CDR1 SGHRS and CDR2 YFSETQ. The CDR3 DNA is TGCGCCAGCAGCGCCTTCCTAGTGACCCAAGAGACCCAGTACTTC. This sequence encodes CASSAFLVTQETQYF.